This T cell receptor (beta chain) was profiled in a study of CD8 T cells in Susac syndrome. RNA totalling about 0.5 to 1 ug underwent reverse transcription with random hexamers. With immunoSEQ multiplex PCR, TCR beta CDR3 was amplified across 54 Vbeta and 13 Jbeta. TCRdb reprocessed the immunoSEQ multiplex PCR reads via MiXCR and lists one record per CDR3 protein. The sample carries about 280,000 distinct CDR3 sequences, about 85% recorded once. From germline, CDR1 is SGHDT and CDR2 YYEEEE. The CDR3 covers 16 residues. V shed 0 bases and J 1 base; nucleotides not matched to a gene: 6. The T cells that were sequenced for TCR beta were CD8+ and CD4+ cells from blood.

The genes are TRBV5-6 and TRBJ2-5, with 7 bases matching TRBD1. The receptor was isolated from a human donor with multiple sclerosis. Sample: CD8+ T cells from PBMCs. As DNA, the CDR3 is TGTGCCAGCAGCTTGGCCCCGAGGGGGCCCCAAGAGACCCAGTACTTC. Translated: CASSLAPRGPQETQYF.